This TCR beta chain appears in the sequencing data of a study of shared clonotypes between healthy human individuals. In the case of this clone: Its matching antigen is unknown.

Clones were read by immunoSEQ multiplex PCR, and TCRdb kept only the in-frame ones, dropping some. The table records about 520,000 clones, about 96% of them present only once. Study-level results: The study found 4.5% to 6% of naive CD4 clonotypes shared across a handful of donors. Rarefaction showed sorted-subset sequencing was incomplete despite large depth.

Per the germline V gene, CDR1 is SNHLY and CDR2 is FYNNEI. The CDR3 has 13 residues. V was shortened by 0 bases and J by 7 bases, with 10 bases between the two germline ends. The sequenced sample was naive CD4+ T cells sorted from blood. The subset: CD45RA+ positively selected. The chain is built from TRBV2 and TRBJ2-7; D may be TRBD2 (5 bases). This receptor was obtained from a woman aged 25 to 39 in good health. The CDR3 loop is CASSEAASREQYF. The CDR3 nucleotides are TGTGCCAGCAGTGAAGCGGCTAGCCGGGAGCAGTACTTC.